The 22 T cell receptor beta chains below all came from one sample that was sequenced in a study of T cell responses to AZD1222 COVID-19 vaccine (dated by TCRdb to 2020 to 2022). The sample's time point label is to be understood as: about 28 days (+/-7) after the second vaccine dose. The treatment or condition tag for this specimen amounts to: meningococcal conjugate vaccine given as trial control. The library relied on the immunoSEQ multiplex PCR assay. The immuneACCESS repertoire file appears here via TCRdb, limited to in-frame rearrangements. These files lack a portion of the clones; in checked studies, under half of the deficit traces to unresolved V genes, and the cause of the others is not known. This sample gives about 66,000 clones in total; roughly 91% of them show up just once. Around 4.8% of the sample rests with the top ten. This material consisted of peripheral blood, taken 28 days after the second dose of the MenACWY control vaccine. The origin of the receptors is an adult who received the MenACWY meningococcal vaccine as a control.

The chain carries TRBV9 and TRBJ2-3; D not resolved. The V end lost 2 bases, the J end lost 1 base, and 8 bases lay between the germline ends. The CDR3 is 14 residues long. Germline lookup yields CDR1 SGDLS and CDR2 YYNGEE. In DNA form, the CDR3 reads TGTGCCAGCAGCGTCACCCCTGGCACAGATACGCAGTATTTT. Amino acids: CASSVTPGTDTQYF. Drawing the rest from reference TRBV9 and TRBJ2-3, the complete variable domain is DSGVTQTPKHLITATGQRVTLRCSPRSGDLSVYWYQQSLDQGLQFLIQYYNGEERAKGNILERFSAQQFPDLHSELNLSSLELGDSALYFCASSVTPGTDTQYFGPGTRLTVL.

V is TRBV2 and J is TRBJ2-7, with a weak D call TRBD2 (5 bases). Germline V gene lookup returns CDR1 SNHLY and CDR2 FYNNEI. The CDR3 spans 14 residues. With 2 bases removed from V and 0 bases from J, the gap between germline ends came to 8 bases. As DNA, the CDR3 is TGTGCCAGCAGTGAAATCGGGGACTCCTACGAGCAGTACTTC. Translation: CASSEIGDSYEQYF.

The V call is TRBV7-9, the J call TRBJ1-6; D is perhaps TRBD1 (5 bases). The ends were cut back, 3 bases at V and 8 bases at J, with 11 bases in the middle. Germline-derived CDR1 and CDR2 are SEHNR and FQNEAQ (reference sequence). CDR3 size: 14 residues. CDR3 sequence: CASSFRRADSPLHF. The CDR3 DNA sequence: TGTGCCAGCAGCTTTCGCAGGGCTGATTCACCCCTCCACTTT.

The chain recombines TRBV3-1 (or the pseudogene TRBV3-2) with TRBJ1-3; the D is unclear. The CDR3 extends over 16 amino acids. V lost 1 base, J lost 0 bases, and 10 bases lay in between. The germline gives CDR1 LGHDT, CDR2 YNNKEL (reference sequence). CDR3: CASSQVRGSSGNTIYF. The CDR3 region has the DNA TGTGCCAGCAGCCAAGTCCGAGGTAGCTCTGGAAACACCATATATTTT.

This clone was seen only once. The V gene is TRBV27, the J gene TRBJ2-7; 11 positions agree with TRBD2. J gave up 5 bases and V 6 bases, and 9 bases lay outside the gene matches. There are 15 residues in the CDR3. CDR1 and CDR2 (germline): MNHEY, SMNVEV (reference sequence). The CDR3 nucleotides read TGTGCCAGCAGCCTACTAGCGGGAGTAGGTAACGAGCAGTACTTC. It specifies CASSLLAGVGNEQYF.

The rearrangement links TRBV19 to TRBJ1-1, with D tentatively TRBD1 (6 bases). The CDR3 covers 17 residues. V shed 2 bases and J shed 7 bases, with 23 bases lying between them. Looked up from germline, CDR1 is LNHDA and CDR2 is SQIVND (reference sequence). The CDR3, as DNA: TGTGCCAGTAGTATAAACGGGGCAGGGGCGGCCCAAAATGAAGCTTTCTTT. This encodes CASSINGAGAAQNEAFF.

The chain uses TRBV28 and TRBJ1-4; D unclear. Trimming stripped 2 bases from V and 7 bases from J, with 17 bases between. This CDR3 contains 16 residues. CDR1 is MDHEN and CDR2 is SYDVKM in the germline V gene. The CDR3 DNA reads TGTGCCAGCAGTTTACAATTAGTAGGATCAAGTGAAAAACTGTTTTTT. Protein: CASSLQLVGSSEKLFF. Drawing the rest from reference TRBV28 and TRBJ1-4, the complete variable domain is DVKVTQSSRYLVKRTGEKVFLECVQDMDHENMFWYRQDPGLGLRLIYFSYDVKMKEKGDIPEGYSVSREKKERFSLILESASTNQTSMYLCASSLQLVGSSEKLFFGSGTQLSVL.

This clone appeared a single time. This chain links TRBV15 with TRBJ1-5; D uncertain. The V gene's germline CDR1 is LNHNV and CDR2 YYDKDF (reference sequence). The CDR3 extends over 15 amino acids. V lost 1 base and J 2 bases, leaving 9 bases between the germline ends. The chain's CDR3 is CATSRGAMGNQPQHF. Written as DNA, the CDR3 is TGTGCCACCAGCAGAGGGGCTATGGGCAATCAGCCCCAGCATTTT.

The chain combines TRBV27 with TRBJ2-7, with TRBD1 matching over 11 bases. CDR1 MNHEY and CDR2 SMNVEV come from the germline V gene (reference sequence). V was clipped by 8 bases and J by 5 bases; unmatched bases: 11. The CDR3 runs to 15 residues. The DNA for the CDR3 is TGTGCCAGCTACCCTTCCGGGACAGGGGGAAACGAGCAGTACTTC. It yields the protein CASYPSGTGGNEQYF.

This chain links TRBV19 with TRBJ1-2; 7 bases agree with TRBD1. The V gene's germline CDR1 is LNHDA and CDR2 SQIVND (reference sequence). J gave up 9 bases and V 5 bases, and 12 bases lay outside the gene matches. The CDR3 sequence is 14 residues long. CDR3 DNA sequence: TGTGCCAGTAGTGGACCGACAGGGACCCTGCGCTACACCTTC. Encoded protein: CASSGPTGTLRYTF. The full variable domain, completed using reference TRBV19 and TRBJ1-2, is DGGITQSPKYLFRKEGQNVTLSCEQNLNHDAMYWYRQDPGQGLRLIYYSQIVNDFQKGDIAEGYSVSREKKESFPLTVTSAQKNPTAFYLCASSGPTGTLRYTFGSGTRLTVV.

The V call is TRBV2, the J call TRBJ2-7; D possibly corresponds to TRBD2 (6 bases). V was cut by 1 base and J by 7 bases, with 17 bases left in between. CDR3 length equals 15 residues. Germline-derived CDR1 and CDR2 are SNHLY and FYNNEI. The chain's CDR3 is CASSEGGVPSGEQYF. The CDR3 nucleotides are TGTGCCAGCAGTGAAGGAGGGGTCCCGAGCGGGGAGCAGTACTTC.

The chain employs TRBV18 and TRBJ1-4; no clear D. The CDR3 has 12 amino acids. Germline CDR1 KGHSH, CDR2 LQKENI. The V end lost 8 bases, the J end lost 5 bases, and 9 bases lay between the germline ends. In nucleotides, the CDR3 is TGTGCCAGCACGAACGGAAATGAAAAACTGTTTTTT. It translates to CASTNGNEKLFF.

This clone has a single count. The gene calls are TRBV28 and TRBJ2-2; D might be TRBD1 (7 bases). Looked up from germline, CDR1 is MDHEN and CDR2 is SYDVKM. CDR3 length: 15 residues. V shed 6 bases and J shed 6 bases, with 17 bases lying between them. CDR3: CASSRQGGKAGELFF. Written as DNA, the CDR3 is TGTGCCAGCAGCCGACAGGGAGGAAAGGCCGGGGAGCTGTTTTTT. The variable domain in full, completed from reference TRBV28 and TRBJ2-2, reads DVKVTQSSRYLVKRTGEKVFLECVQDMDHENMFWYRQDPGLGLRLIYFSYDVKMKEKGDIPEGYSVSREKKERFSLILESASTNQTSMYLCASSRQGGKAGELFFGEGSRLTVL.

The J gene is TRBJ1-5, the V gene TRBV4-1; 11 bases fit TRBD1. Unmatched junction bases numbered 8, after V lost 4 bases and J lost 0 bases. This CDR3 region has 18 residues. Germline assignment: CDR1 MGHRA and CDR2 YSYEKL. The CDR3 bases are TGCGCCAGCAGCCCGCGGGACAGGGGGATCCATAGCAATCAGCCCCAGCATTTT. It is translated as CASSPRDRGIHSNQPQHF.

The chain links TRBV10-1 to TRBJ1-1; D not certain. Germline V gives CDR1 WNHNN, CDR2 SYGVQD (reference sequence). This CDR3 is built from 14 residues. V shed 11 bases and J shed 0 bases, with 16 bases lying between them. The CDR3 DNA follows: TGCGCCGTACCACGATTCGGTATGAACACTGAAGCTTTCTTT. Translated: CAVPRFGMNTEAFF.

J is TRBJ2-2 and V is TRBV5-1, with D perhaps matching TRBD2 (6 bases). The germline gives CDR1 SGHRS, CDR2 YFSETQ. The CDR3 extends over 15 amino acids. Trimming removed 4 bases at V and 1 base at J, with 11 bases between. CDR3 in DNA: TGCGCCAGCAGCCTGAGCGGGCTGAACACCGGGGAGCTGTTTTTT. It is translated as CASSLSGLNTGELFF.

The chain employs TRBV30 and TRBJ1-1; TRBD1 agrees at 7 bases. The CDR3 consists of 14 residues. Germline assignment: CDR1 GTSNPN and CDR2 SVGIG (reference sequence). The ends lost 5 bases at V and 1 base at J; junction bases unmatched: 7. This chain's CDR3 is CAWVPGQTNTEAFF. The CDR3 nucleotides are TGTGCCTGGGTTCCGGGACAGACGAACACTGAAGCTTTCTTT. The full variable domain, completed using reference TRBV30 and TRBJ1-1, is SQTIHQWPATLVQPVGSPLSLECTVEGTSNPNLYWYRQAAGRGLQLLFYSVGIGQISSEVPQNLSASRPQDRQFILSSKKLLLSDSGFYLCAWVPGQTNTEAFFGQGTRLTVV.

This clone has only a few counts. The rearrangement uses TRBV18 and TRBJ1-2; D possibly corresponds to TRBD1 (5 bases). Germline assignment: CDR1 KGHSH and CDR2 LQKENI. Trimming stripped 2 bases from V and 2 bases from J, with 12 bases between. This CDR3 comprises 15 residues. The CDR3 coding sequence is TGTGCCAGCTCACCAAGCAATGGGGCAAACTATGGCTACACCTTC. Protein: CASSPSNGANYGYTF.

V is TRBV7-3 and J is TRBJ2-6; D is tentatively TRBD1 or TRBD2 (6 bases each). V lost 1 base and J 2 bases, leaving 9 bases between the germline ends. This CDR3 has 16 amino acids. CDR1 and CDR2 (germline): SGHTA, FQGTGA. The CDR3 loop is CASSLMGGAGANVLTF. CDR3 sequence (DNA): TGTGCCAGCAGCTTAATGGGGGGCGCTGGGGCCAACGTCCTGACTTTC.

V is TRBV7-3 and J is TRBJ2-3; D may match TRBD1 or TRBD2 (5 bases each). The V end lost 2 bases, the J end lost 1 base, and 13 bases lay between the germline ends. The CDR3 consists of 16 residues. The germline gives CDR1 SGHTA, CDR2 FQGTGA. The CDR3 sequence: CASSLGARDGTDTQYF. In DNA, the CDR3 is TGTGCCAGCAGCTTAGGGGCCCGGGACGGCACAGATACGCAGTATTTT.

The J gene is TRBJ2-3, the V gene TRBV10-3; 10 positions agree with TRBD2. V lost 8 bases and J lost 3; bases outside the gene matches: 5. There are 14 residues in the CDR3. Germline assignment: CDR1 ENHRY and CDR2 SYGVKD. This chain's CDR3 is CAIRASGGTDTQYF. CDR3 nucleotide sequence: TGTGCCATCCGGGCTAGCGGGGGTACAGATACGCAGTATTTT.

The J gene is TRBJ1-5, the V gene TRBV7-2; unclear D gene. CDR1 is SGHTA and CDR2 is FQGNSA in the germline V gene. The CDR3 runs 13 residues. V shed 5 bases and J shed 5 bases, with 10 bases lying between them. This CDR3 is CASSPKGDQPQHF. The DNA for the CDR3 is TGTGCCAGCAGCCCAAAGGGCGATCAGCCCCAGCATTTT.